Given below is one TCR beta chain in context. Germline V gives CDR1 MNHEY, CDR2 SMNVEV (reference sequence). CDR3 length: 17 amino acids. V lost 5 bases and J 2 bases, leaving 19 bases between the germline ends. The data derive from a study of T cell changes during pregnancy in multiple sclerosis. The protocol was immunoSEQ multiplex PCR, while the TCRdb copy is restricted to in-frame clones and leaves out a portion. The table lists fewer than 85,000 clones, approximately 94% of them singletons, with 2.5% in the top ten. Sequenced material: peripheral blood, taken in the third trimester of pregnancy. The sequence was collected from a female donor with multiple sclerosis, enrolled in a pregnancy study. The chain links TRBV27 to TRBJ1-5; a weak D match, TRBD1 (5 bases). In DNA, the CDR3 is TGTGCCAGCAGTCTAGGGTGGGGCAGGGAGGGCAATCAGCCCCAGCATTTT. This codes for CASSLGWGREGNQPQHF.